The source of this T cell receptor beta chain is a study of blood T cell repertoires in COVID-19. Background on the study: The United States, Italy and Spain supplied acute and convalescent COVID-19 samples. Nucleic acid was either cDNA or gDNA, and it came from T cells, B-cell-depleted T cells, or PBMCs.

The CDR3 is 15 residues long. V dropped 5 bases and J dropped 3; count of bases not matched to a gene: 9. Germline V gene data show CDR1 as WNHNN and CDR2 as SYGVQD (reference sequence). Per the study methods: Amplified reference gene primers provided the basis for estimating nucleated cell counts. Measured with immunoSEQ multiplex PCR; TCRdb has only the in-frame clones, and not every one. V and J calls and clone size are given by that table; D and trimming were obtained from the DNA. The sample includes about 14,000 clones, 89% seen only once; the top ten take about 3%. The TCR sequence derives from a human donor in a cohort sampled during active COVID-19. V usage is TRBV10-1 and J usage is TRBJ1-1; 7 bases line up with TRBD1. Sequencing input: peripheral blood. CDR3 sequence (DNA): TGCGCCAGCAGTCCCCGTGGGACAGCGGACACTGAAGCTTTCTTT. The encoded protein is CASSPRGTADTEAFF.